These 12 T cell receptor beta chains came from one sample sequenced in a study of T cells in Graves' hyperthyroidism and ophthalmopathy. TCR beta CDR3 sequences were amplified from RNA transcripts. First-round RT-PCR with HTBI primers amplified the TCR CDR3 region. TCRdb reanalysed the multiplex PCR reads using MiXCR and keeps one entry per CDR3 protein. The sample records almost 600,000 distinct CDR3 sequences, roughly 13% being singletons. Source material: blood. The origin of the receptors is a woman in her 30s with Graves' hyperthyroidism that later progressed to Graves' ophthalmopathy.

As to this clonotype: This clone may be a read error of a much larger clone one base away. This chain uses TRBV20-1 with TRBJ2-5; D may correspond to TRBD1 or TRBD2 (5 bases each). The CDR3 extends over 14 amino acids. The germline gives CDR1 DFQATT, CDR2 SNEGSKA (reference sequence). The CDR3 loop is CSAIGTAHQETRYF. The DNA of the CDR3 is TGCAGTGCTATAGGGACGGCTCACCAAGAGACCCGGTACTTC.

This clonotype was counted at least ten times. The V call is TRBV10-3, the J call TRBJ2-5; D remains ambiguous. The germline gives CDR1 ENHRY, CDR2 SYGVKD. The germline V and J ends were trimmed by 8 bases and 5 bases, with 15 bases remaining between them. This CDR3 region has 13 residues. CDR3 sequence (DNA): TGTGCCATCGGACCCGAGGTTGGGGAGACCCAGTACTTC. This codes for CAIGPEVGETQYF.

CDR3 amino acids: CASSRTSGRGGRSGANVLTF. CDR3 in DNA: TGTGCCAGCAGTCGGACTAGCGGGAGAGGGGGGCGGTCTGGGGCCAACGTCCTGACTTTC. V is TRBV2 and J is TRBJ2-6, with 13 bases lining up with TRBD2. CDR3 length equals 20 residues. Losses at the gene ends were 5 bases for V and 1 base for J; bases not matched to a gene: 11. The germline V gene has CDR1 SNHLY and CDR2 FYNNEI.

This clonotype has only a few counts. The V gene is TRBV6-4, the J gene TRBJ2-1, with 12 nucleotides matching TRBD2. Unmatched junction bases numbered 9, after V lost 5 bases and J lost 4 bases. There are 17 residues in the CDR3. The V gene's germline CDR1 is MRHNA and CDR2 SNTAGT. In nucleotides, the CDR3 is TGTGCCAGCAGTTACGGTACTAGCGGGAGGTGGTACAATGAGCAGTTCTTC. Translating it yields CASSYGTSGRWYNEQFF.

At least ten counts were recorded for this clonotype. The genes are TRBV6-2 or TRBV6-3 and TRBJ1-2, with TRBD1 identical over 7 bases. Germline values: CDR1 MNHEY, CDR2 SVGEGT. The CDR3 is 14 residues long. J gave up 4 bases and V 5 bases, and 7 bases lay outside the gene matches. This CDR3 reads CASSPSGQTYGYTF. The CDR3 DNA reads as TGTGCCAGCAGTCCATCGGGACAGACCTATGGCTACACCTTC.

This clonotype occurred a few times. The genes are TRBV4-1 and TRBJ1-6; no definite D call. The CDR3 loop spans 16 amino acids. Germline V gene lookup returns CDR1 MGHRA and CDR2 YSYEKL. Trimming removed 5 bases from V and 7 bases from J, with 18 bases in between. CDR3 DNA sequence: TGCGCCAGCAGCTCCCCAACGAGGGCTTGGAATTCACCCCTCCACTTT. This translates into CASSSPTRAWNSPLHF.

V and J are TRBV3-1 and TRBJ2-2; a possible D gene is TRBD1 (5 bases). This CDR3 contains 17 residues. Germline CDR1 is LGHDT and CDR2 is YNNKEL (reference sequence). Trimming removed 1 base at V and 3 bases at J, with 15 bases between. Here the CDR3 reads CASSQVRRTLYTGELFF. The CDR3 bases are TGTGCCAGCAGCCAAGTGAGAAGGACACTCTACACCGGGGAGCTGTTTTTT.

At least ten counts were recorded for this clonotype. This chain joins TRBV11-2 and TRBJ1-2; D is unresolved. The CDR3 is 12 residues long. V lost 4 bases and J 8 bases, leaving 11 bases between the germline ends. Germline assignment: CDR1 SGHAT and CDR2 FQNNGV. CDR3 in DNA: TGTGCCAGCAGCTCGCGACCTGGGGGCTACACCTTC. This encodes CASSSRPGGYTF.

This clonotype has ten or more counts. The chain carries TRBV12-3 or TRBV12-4 and TRBJ2-7, with 9 bases lining up with TRBD1. The CDR3 totals 14 residues. The J segment lost 4 bases and the V segment lost 3 bases, leaving 4 bases of the junction unmatched. The DNA of the CDR3 is TGTGCCAGCAGTTTGTCAGGACAGGGGTACGAGCAGTACTTC. Protein: CASSLSGQGYEQYF.

The J gene is TRBJ1-5, the V gene TRBV18, with TRBD1 as a possible D gene (5 bases). This CDR3 spans 15 amino acids. The V gene lost 2 bases and the J gene lost 0 bases, with 8 bases spanning the gap. Germline V CDR1 and CDR2: KGHSH, LQKENI. CDR3: CASSPDSYSNQPQHF. The CDR3 coding sequence is TGTGCCAGCTCACCAGACAGTTATAGCAATCAGCCCCAGCATTTT.

V and J are TRBV7-9 and TRBJ2-4, with D perhaps matching TRBD2 (5 bases). Germline assignment: CDR1 SEHNR and CDR2 FQNEAQ (reference sequence). The CDR3 extends over 17 amino acids. Trimming shortened V by 1 base and J by 2 bases, and 15 bases separated the two germline ends. For the CDR3, the DNA is TGTGCCAGCAGCTTAGGAACGGGGTTTCCTACCAAAAACATTCAGTACTTC. Its translation: CASSLGTGFPTKNIQYF. The full variable domain, rest sourced from reference TRBV7-9 and TRBJ2-4, is DTGVSQNPRHKITKRGQNVTFRCDPISEHNRLYWYRQTLGQGPEFLTYFQNEAQLEKSRLLSDRFSAERPKGSFSTLEIQRTEQGDSAMYLCASSLGTGFPTKNIQYFGAGTRLSVL.

Many counts were recorded for this clonotype. V is TRBV20-1 and J is TRBJ2-3; D is perhaps TRBD2 (5 bases). Trimming took 6 bases from V and 3 from J, leaving 10 bases between them. Germline CDR1 DFQATT, CDR2 SNEGSKA (reference sequence). The CDR3 contains 12 residues. The CDR3 coding sequence is TGCAGTGCCAACGAGGGAACAGATACGCAGTATTTT. Translation gives CSANEGTDTQYF.